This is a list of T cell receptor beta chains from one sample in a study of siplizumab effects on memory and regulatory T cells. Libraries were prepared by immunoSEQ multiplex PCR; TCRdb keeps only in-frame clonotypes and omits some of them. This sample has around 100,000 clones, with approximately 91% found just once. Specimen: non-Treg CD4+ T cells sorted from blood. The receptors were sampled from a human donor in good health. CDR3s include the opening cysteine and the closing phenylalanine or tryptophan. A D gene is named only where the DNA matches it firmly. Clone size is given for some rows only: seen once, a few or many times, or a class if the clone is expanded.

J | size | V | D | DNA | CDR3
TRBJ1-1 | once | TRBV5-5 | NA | TGTGCCAGCAGCTCCCAGGTAGGCACTGAAGCTTTCTTT | CASSSQVGTEAFF
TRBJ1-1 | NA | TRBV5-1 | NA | TGCGCCAGCAGCCCGAGACAGGCGAACACTGAAGCTTTCTTT | CASSPRQANTEAFF
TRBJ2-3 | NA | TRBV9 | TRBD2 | TGTGCCAGCAGCGCCACCGAGGGGCAAAGGGCTAGCGGGACCCCAGATACGCAGTATTTT | CASSATEGQRASGTPDTQYF
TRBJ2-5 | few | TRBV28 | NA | TGTGCCAGCAGTCCCTTGGGGGCGGGGCAAGAGACCCAGTACTTC | CASSPLGAGQETQYF
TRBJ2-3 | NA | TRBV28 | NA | TGTGCCAGCAGTTTATACTCCTCAAGGCCAGATACGCAGTATTTT | CASSLYSSRPDTQYF
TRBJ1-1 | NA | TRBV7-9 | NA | TGTGCCAGCAGCTTCGGGTCAGTAGATTCGCGGGCTTTCTTT | CASSFGSVDSRAFF
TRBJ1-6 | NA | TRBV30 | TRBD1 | TGTGCCTGGAGGGGAGACAGGGGAAGGGATTCACCCCTCCACTTT | CAWRGDRGRDSPLHF
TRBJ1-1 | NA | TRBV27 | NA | TGTGCCAGCAGAGTGAGGGAAGGGGACACTGAAGCTTTCTTT | CASRVREGDTEAFF
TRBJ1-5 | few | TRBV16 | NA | TGTGCCAGCAGCCAATCTGGGCAGAGCAATCAGCCCCAGCATTTT | CASSQSGQSNQPQHF
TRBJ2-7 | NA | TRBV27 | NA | TGTGCCAGCAGCACCCGTTTAGGGGGTGAGGAGCAGTACTTC | CASSTRLGGEEQYF
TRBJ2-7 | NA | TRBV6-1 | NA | TGTGCCAGCAGTGAGAGGGTAGGGCACTACGAGCAGTACTTC | CASSERVGHYEQYF
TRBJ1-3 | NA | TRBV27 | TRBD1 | TGTGCCAGCAGTTTCAGGGGGGTGGGAAACACCATATATTTT | CASSFRGVGNTIYF
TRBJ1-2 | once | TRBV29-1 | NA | TGCAGCGAGAGGGCGGGGAACTATGGCTACACCTTC | CSERAGNYGYTF
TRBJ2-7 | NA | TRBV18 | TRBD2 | TGTGCCAGCTCATCTACTATAGCGGGGGGAGCCTACGAGCAGTACTTC | CASSSTIAGGAYEQYF
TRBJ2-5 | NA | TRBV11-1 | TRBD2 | TGTGCCAGCAGCAAAGAGCTAGCGGGAGGAGAAGAGACCCAGTACTTC | CASSKELAGGEETQYF
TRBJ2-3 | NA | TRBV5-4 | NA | TGTGCCAGCAGCCCAGTTGAGGGTGCGCAGTATTTT | CASSPVEGAQYF
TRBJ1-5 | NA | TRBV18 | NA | TGTGCCAGCTCACGTACAGGGATCGGCAATCAGCCCCAGCATTTT | CASSRTGIGNQPQHF
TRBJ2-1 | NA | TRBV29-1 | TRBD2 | TGCAGCGCTTACTCGACTAGCGGGAGGGCCAGGGAGCAGTTCTTC | CSAYSTSGRAREQFF
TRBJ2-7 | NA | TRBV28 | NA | TGTGCCAGCAGTTTACAGGGCTCCTACGAGCAGTACTTC | CASSLQGSYEQYF
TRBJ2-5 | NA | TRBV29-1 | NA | TGCAGCGTGGGGTACGGGACCCAGTACTTC | CSVGYGTQYF
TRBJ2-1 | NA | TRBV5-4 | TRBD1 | TGTGCCAGCAGCTCCGGGACAGGAGTATACAATGAGCAGTTCTTC | CASSSGTGVYNEQFF
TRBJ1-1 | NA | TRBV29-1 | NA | TGCAGCGTTGAATCAGGGTTTGCCACTGAAGCTTTCTTT | CSVESGFATEAFF
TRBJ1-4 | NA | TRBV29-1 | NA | TGCAGCGTTGTCTCTGGGAGTAGTAGTGAAAAACTGTTTTTT | CSVVSGSSSEKLFF
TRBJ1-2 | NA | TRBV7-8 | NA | TGTGCCAGCAGCTTAATCCGGGGAGAGCACTATGGCTACACCTTC | CASSLIRGEHYGYTF
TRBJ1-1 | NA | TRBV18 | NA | TGTGCCAGCTCAGAACAGGTGAACACTGAAGCTTTCTTT | CASSEQVNTEAFF
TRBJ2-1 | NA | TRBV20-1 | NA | TGCAGTGCCGGGACTTCCAATGAGCAGTTCTTC | CSAGTSNEQFF
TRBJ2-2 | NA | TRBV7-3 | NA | TGTGCCAGCAGCTTAACGGTGGCTAGCGGACCAAGGGGGTCCGGGGAGCTGTTTTTT | CASSLTVASGPRGSGELFF
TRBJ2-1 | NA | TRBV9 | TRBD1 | TGTGCCAGCAGCCAGAGGATCGACAGGGCCAACAATGAGCAGTTCTTC | CASSQRIDRANNEQFF
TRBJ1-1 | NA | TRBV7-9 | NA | TGTGCCAGCAGAGGACGGGGTAACACTGAAGCTTTCTTT | CASRGRGNTEAFF
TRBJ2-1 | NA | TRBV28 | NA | TGTGCCAGCAGTCCCCAGCGGAATGAGCAGTTCTTC | CASSPQRNEQFF
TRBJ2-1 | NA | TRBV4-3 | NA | TGCGCCAGCAGCCAAGAGGGATACAATGAGCAGTTCTTC | CASSQEGYNEQFF
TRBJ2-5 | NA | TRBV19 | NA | TGTGCCAGTAGTTTAGGAGAGACCCAGTACTTC | CASSLGETQYF
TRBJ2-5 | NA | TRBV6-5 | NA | TGTGCCACCCGGAGGGCCCAAGAGACCCAGTACTTC | CATRRAQETQYF
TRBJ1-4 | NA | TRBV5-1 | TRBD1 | TGCGCCAGCAGCCCGGGGGGGACAGGGGAGACTAATGAAAAACTGTTTTTT | CASSPGGTGETNEKLFF
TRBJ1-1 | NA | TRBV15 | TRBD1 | TGTGCCACCAGCAGGGCCCAGGGGGGCACTGAAGCTTTCTTT | CATSRAQGGTEAFF
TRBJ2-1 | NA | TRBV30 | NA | TGTGCCTGGGGATGGGGAGGCAATGAGCAGTTCTTC | CAWGWGGNEQFF
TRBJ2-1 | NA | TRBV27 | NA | TGTGCCAGCAGTTTACTTCAGGGCTCAATGGAGTTCTTC | CASSLLQGSMEFF
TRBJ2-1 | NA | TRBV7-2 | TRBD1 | TGTGCCAGCAGCTCCATACAGGGGAACAATGAGCAGTTCTTC | CASSSIQGNNEQFF
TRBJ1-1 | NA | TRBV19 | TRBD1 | TGTGCCAGTAGTAGGGGAGGACAGGGGGAAGCTTTCTTT | CASSRGGQGEAFF
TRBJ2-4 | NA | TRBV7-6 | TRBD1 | TGTGCCAGCAGCCCTCAGGGGGCAGGAAACATTCAGTACTTC | CASSPQGAGNIQYF
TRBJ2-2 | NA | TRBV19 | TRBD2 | TGTGCCAGTATCCGAACGACTAGCGGGAACACCGGGGAGCTGTTTTTT | CASIRTTSGNTGELFF
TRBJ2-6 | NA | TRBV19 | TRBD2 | TGTGCCAGTAGTGGGGGACTAGCGGGAGCTAACTCTGGGGCCAACGTCCTGACTTTC | CASSGGLAGANSGANVLTF
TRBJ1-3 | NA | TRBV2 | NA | TGTGCCAGCACCCCGGGACCCTCGGAAAACACCATATATTTT | CASTPGPSENTIYF